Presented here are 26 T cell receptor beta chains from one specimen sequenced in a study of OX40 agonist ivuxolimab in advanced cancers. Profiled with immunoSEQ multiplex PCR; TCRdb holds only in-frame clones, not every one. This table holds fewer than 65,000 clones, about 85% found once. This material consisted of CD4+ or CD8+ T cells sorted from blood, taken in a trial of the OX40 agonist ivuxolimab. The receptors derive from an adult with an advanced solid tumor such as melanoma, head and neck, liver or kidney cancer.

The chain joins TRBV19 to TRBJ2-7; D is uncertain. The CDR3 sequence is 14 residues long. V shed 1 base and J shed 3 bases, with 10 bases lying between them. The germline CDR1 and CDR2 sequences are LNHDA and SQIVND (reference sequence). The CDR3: CASSIGSPIYEQYF. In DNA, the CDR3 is TGTGCCAGTAGTATAGGGTCGCCAATCTACGAGCAGTACTTC.

The CDR3 DNA sequence: TGTGCCATCATGGACAGGGGGCGCGATACGCAGTATTTT. It encodes CAIMDRGRDTQYF. The chain couples TRBV10-3 to TRBJ2-3; 11 nucleotides match TRBD1. Looked up from germline, CDR1 is ENHRY and CDR2 is SYGVKD. The CDR3 has 13 residues. J gave up 6 bases and V 7 bases, and 3 bases lay outside the gene matches.

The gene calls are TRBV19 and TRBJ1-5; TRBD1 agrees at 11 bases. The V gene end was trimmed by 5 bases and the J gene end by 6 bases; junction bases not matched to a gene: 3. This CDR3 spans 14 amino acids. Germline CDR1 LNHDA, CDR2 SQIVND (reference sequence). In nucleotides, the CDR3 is TGTGCCAGTAGTGGGACAGGGGGACGTCAGCCCCAGCATTTT. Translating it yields CASSGTGGRQPQHF. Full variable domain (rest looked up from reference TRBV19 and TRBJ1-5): DGGITQSPKYLFRKEGQNVTLSCEQNLNHDAMYWYRQDPGQGLRLIYYSQIVNDFQKGDIAEGYSVSREKKESFPLTVTSAQKNPTAFYLCASSGTGGRQPQHFGDGTRLSIL.

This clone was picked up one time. Here the CDR3 DNA reads TGTGCCAGCAGTTTCCCCGGGGGCACGGGTGAAAAACTGTTTTTT. This gives the protein CASSFPGGTGEKLFF. The V gene is TRBV28, the J gene TRBJ1-4; D is perhaps TRBD1 (6 bases). Per the germline V gene, CDR1 is MDHEN and CDR2 is SYDVKM. CDR3 length: 15 residues. Trimming pared 3 bases from V and 7 bases from J, leaving 15 bases between. The entire variable domain, with the rest obtained from reference TRBV28 and TRBJ1-4, is as follows: DVKVTQSSRYLVKRTGEKVFLECVQDMDHENMFWYRQDPGLGLRLIYFSYDVKMKEKGDIPEGYSVSREKKERFSLILESASTNQTSMYLCASSFPGGTGEKLFFGSGTQLSVL.

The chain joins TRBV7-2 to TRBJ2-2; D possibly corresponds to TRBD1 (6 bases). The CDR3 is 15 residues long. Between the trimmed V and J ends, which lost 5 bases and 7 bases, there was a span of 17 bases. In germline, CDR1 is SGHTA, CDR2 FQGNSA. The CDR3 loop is CASSASQGRFGELFF. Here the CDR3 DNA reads TGTGCCAGCAGCGCCTCGCAGGGGCGATTCGGGGAGCTGTTTTTT.

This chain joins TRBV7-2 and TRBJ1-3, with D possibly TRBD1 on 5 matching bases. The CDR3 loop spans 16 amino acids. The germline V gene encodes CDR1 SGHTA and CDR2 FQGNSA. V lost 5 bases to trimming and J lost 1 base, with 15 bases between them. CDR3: CASSLPREPSGNTIYF. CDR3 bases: TGTGCCAGCAGCCTTCCCAGGGAGCCTTCTGGAAACACCATATATTTT.

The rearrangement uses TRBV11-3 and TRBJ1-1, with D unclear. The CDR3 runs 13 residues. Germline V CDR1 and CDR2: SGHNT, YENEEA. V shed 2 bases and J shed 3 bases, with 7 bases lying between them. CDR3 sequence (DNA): TGTGCCAGCAGCTTAACGCCCTACACTGAAGCTTTCTTT. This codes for CASSLTPYTEAFF.

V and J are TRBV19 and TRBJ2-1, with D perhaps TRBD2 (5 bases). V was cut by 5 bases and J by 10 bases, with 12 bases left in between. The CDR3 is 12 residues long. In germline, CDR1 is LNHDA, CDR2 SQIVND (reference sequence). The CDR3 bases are TGTGCCAGTAGTGTGACCGGGATAGAGCAGTTCTTC. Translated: CASSVTGIEQFF.

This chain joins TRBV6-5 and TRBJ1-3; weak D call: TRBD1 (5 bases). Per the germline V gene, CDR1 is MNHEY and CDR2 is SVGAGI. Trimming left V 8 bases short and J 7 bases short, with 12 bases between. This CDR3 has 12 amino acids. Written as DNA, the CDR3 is TGTGCCAGCGGGTTGGCAGGGAACACCATATATTTT. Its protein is CASGLAGNTIYF.

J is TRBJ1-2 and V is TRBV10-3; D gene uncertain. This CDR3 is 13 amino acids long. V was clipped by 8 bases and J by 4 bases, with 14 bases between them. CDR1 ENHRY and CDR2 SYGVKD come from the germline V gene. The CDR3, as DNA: TGTGCCATCGGAACACCAGCTGCCTATGGCTACACCTTC. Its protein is CAIGTPAAYGYTF.

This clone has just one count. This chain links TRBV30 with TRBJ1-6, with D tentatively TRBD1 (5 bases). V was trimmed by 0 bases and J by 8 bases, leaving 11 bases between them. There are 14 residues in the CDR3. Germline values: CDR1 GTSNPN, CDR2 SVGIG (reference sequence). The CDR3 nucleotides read TGTGCCTGGAGTGTACCTGGCAGGGATTCACCCCTCCACTTT. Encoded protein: CAWSVPGRDSPLHF.

The CDR3 protein is CASSSNLFEKLFF. DNA for the CDR3: TGTGCCAGCAGCTCGAATTTATTTGAAAAACTGTTTTTT. This sequence joins TRBV7-8 and TRBJ1-4, with D unresolved. Germline V CDR1 and CDR2: SGHVS, FQNEAQ. The V end was cut by 4 bases, the J end by 7 bases, with 10 bases between. This CDR3 contains 13 residues. Looking up the rest from reference TRBV7-8 and TRBJ1-4 gives the full variable domain: GAGVSQSPRYKVAKRGQDVALRCDPISGHVSLFWYQQALGQGPEFLTYFQNEAQLDKSGLPSDRFFAERPEGSVSTLKIQRTQQEDSAVYLCASSSNLFEKLFFGSGTQLSVL.

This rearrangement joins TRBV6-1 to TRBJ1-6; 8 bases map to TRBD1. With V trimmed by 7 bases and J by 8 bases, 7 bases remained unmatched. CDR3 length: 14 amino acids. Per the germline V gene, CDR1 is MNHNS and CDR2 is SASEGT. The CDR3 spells CASIMDRADSPLHF. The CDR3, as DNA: TGTGCCAGCATAATGGACAGGGCGGATTCACCCCTCCACTTT.

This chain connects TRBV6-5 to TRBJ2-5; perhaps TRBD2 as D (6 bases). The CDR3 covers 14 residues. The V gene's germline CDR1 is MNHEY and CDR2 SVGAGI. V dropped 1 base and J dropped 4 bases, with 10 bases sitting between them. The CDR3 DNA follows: TGTGCCAGCAGTTACTTATCCGGGGGAGAGACCCAGTACTTC. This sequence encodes CASSYLSGGETQYF.

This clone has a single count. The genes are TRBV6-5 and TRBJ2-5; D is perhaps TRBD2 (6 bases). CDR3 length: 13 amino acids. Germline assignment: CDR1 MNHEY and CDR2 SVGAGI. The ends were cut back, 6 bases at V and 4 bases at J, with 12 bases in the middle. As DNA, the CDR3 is TGTGCCAGCAGACTCAATAGCGGAGAGACCCAGTACTTC. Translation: CASRLNSGETQYF.

This CDR3 is CASSPPHSLMNTEAFF. CDR3 in DNA: TGTGCCAGCTCACCCCCTCACAGCCTAATGAACACTGAAGCTTTCTTT. V gene TRBV18 combines with J gene TRBJ1-1; no clear D gene. The germline V and J ends were trimmed by 3 bases and 0 bases, with 14 bases remaining between them. The CDR3 has 16 amino acids. Per the germline V gene, CDR1 is KGHSH and CDR2 is LQKENI. The full variable domain, completed using reference TRBV18 and TRBJ1-1, is NAGVMQNPRHLVRRRGQEARLRCSPMKGHSHVYWYRQLPEEGLKFMVYLQKENIIDESGMPKERFSAEFPKEGPSILRIQQVVRGDSAAYFCASSPPHSLMNTEAFFGQGTRLTVV.

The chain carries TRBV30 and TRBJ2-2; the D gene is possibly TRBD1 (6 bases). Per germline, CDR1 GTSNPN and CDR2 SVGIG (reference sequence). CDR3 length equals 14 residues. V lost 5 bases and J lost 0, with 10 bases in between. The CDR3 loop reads CAWAGVPNTGELFF. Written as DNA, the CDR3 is TGTGCCTGGGCAGGGGTCCCGAACACCGGGGAGCTGTTTTTT.

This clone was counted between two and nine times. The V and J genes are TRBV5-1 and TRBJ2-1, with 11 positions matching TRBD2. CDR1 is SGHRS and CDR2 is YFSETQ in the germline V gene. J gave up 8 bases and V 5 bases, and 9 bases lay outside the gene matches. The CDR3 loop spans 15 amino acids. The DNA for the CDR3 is TGCGCCAGCAGGACTAGCGGGGTGAGAATAGATGAGCAGTTCTTC. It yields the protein CASRTSGVRIDEQFF.

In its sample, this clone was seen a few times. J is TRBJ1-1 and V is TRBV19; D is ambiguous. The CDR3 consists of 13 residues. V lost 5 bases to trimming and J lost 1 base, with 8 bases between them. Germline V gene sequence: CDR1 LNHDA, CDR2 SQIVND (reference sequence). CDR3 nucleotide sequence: TGTGCCAGTAGTCACGGGCAGAACACTGAAGCTTTCTTT. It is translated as CASSHGQNTEAFF.

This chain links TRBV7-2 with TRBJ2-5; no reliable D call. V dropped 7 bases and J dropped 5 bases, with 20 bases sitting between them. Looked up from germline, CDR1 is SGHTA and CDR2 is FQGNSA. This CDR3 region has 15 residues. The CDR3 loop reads CASTSDSLTSETQYF. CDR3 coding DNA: TGTGCCAGCACTTCTGACTCATTGACCAGTGAGACCCAGTACTTC.

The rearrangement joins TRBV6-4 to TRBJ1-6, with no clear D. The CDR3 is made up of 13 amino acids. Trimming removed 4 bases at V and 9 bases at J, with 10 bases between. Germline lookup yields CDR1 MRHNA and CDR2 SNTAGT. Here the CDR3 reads CASSVDEGSPLHF. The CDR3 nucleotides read TGTGCCAGCAGTGTAGACGAGGGTTCACCCCTCCACTTT.

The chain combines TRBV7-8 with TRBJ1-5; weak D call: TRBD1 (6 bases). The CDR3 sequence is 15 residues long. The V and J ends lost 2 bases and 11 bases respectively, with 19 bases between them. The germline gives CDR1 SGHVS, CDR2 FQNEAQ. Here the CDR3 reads CASSLRSRGEGAQHF. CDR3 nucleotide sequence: TGTGCCAGCAGCTTAAGAAGCAGGGGCGAGGGGGCCCAGCATTTT.

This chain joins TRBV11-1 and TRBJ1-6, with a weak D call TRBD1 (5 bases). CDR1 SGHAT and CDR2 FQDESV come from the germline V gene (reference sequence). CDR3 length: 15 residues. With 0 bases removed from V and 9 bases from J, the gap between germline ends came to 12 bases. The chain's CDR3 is CASSLARMGRSPLHF. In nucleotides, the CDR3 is TGTGCCAGCAGCTTAGCCCGGATGGGACGTTCACCCCTCCACTTT.

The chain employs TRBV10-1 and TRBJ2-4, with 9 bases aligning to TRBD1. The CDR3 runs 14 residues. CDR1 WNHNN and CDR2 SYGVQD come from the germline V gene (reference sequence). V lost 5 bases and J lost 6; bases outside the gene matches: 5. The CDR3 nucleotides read TGCGCCAGCAGTACAGGGGGCCCCTTAAACATTCAGTACTTC. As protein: CASSTGGPLNIQYF.

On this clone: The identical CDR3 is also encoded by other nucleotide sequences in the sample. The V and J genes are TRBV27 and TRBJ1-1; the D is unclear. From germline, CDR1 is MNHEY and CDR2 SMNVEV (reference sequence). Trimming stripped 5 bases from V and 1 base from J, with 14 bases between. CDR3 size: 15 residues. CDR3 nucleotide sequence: TGTGCCAGCAGTCGACAAGGGCGACCGAACACTGAAGCTTTCTTT. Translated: CASSRQGRPNTEAFF.

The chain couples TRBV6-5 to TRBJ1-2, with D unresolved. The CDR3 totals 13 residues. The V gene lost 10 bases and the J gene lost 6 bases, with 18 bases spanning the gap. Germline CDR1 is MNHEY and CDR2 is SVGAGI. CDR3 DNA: TGTGCCATCTCCCCCCGGGGAATCGATGGCTACACCTTC. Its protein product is CAISPRGIDGYTF.